Following are 31 T cell receptor beta chains from one sample sequenced in a study of OX40 agonist ivuxolimab in advanced cancers. Libraries were constructed by the immunoSEQ multiplex PCR assay. TCRdb stores this immuneACCESS table with in-frame sequences only. Part of the clones is absent; in the studies checked, under half of the shortfall reflects unresolved V genes, and no reason is known for the rest. The sample profile shows about 17,000 clones; about 90% of them were found once. The top ten constitute roughly 23% of the sample. The source was CD4+ or CD8+ T cells sorted from blood, collected in a trial of the OX40 agonist ivuxolimab. The source of these receptors is an adult with an advanced solid tumor such as melanoma, head and neck, liver or kidney cancer.

V is TRBV4-1 and J is TRBJ1-4, with D unresolved. V lost 4 bases to trimming and J lost 4 bases, with 4 bases between them. Germline-derived CDR1 and CDR2 are MGHRA and YSYEKL. The CDR3 runs 12 residues. CDR3 DNA: TGCGCCAGCAGCCCTCATAATGAAAAACTGTTTTTT. Its translation is CASSPHNEKLFF.

This clone was observed a handful of times. V is TRBV9 and J is TRBJ1-6; possibly TRBD1 for D (6 bases). Trimming cost V 0 bases and J 0 bases, with 13 bases left between them. Germline lookup yields CDR1 SGDLS and CDR2 YYNGEE. CDR3 size: 18 residues. Written as DNA, the CDR3 is TGTGCCAGCAGCGTAGAGGGGGACCGAAGCTCCTATAATTCACCCCTCCACTTT. Its translation: CASSVEGDRSSYNSPLHF.

This clone has only one observation. The rearrangement uses TRBV27 and TRBJ2-5; D may match TRBD1 or TRBD2 (5 bases each). The ends were cut back, 3 bases at V and 5 bases at J, with 16 bases in the middle. Germline CDR1 is MNHEY and CDR2 is SMNVEV (reference sequence). The CDR3 runs to 15 residues. The DNA for the CDR3 is TGTGCCAGCAGTTTCCTTGGACAAGGAGGCGAGACCCAGTACTTC. Protein: CASSFLGQGGETQYF.

In its sample, this clone was seen once. The chain links TRBV6-1 to TRBJ2-1; TRBD1 or TRBD2 may be the D gene (5 bases each). Between the trimmed V and J ends, which lost 2 bases and 8 bases, there was a span of 10 bases. This CDR3 contains 13 residues. The germline V gene encodes CDR1 MNHNS and CDR2 SASEGT. CDR3 region: CASSEQGVHEQFF. CDR3 coding DNA: TGTGCCAGCAGTGAACAGGGAGTACATGAGCAGTTCTTC.

V and J are TRBV7-8 and TRBJ2-2; tentatively, D is TRBD1 or TRBD2 (5 bases each). Trimming cost V 6 bases and J 0 bases, with 14 bases left between them. The CDR3 consists of 16 residues. Per the germline V gene, CDR1 is SGHVS and CDR2 is FQNEAQ. The CDR3: CASRLGTYANTGELFF. The CDR3 coding sequence is TGTGCCAGCAGGCTTGGGACGTACGCGAACACCGGGGAGCTGTTTTTT. Combining the CDR3 with reference TRBV7-8 and TRBJ2-2 gives the whole variable domain GAGVSQSPRYKVAKRGQDVALRCDPISGHVSLFWYQQALGQGPEFLTYFQNEAQLDKSGLPSDRFFAERPEGSVSTLKIQRTQQEDSAVYLCASRLGTYANTGELFFGEGSRLTVL.

The chain uses TRBV9 and TRBJ2-1, with 9 bases that match TRBD2. J gave up 2 bases and V 3 bases, and 15 bases lay outside the gene matches. Looked up from germline, CDR1 is SGDLS and CDR2 is YYNGEE. There are 19 residues in the CDR3. The CDR3 nucleotides read TGTGCCAGCAGCGACTTGCGGGGGGGCCCAGAGGTCCCCTACAATGAGCAGTTCTTC. Its translation is CASSDLRGGPEVPYNEQFF.

The V gene is TRBV30, the J gene TRBJ1-2; 7 positions match TRBD1. Germline V gene data show CDR1 as GTSNPN and CDR2 as SVGIG (reference sequence). The V segment lost 8 bases and the J segment 7 bases; nucleotides outside the gene matches: 13. The CDR3 is 13 residues long. The CDR3 loop is CAGPGQVGGGYTF. In DNA form, the CDR3 reads TGTGCCGGACCAGGACAGGTCGGCGGTGGCTACACCTTC.

CDR3 protein: CASSARGNEQYF. The DNA of the CDR3 is TGTGCCAGCAGCGCCAGGGGTAACGAGCAGTACTTC. The rearrangement links TRBV9 to TRBJ2-7; D might be TRBD1 (6 bases). V shed 3 bases and J shed 5 bases, with 9 bases lying between them. This CDR3 comprises 12 residues. Germline V gives CDR1 SGDLS, CDR2 YYNGEE.

The genes are TRBV28 and TRBJ2-1, with 7 bases matching TRBD1. The J segment lost 4 bases and the V segment lost 7 bases, leaving 13 bases of the junction unmatched. CDR3 length equals 16 residues. The V gene's germline CDR1 is MDHEN and CDR2 SYDVKM. The CDR3: CASTYEPGQRYNEQFF. Written as DNA, the CDR3 is TGTGCCAGCACTTACGAACCGGGACAGCGGTACAATGAGCAGTTCTTC.

This chain joins TRBV19 and TRBJ2-7, with 7 bases that match TRBD2. V lost 3 bases and J lost 2; bases outside the gene matches: 7. The CDR3 runs to 15 residues. From germline, CDR1 is LNHDA and CDR2 SQIVND (reference sequence). The CDR3 is CASSMALAVTYEQYF. The CDR3 DNA reads TGTGCCAGTAGTATGGCCCTAGCGGTGACCTACGAGCAGTACTTC.

The V call is TRBV19, the J call TRBJ2-7, with unresolved D. Germline loops: CDR1 LNHDA, CDR2 SQIVND (reference sequence). V was clipped by 3 bases and J by 6 bases, with 21 bases between them. The CDR3 has 16 residues. The CDR3, as DNA: TGTGCCAGTAGTATGCGAAAGATACCTCTCCAGAGCGAGCAGTACTTC. The encoded protein is CASSMRKIPLQSEQYF.

The sample holds a few counts of this clone. This chain connects TRBV25-1 to TRBJ1-5, with D possibly matching TRBD1 (6 bases). The CDR3 spans 15 residues. Per the germline V gene, CDR1 is MGHDK and CDR2 is SYGVNS. V gave up 4 bases and J gave up 1 base, with 11 bases separating them. The CDR3 protein is CASSGPGESNQPQHF. The CDR3 DNA reads as TGTGCCAGCAGTGGCCCAGGGGAGAGCAATCAGCCCCAGCATTTT.

The chain employs TRBV5-5 and TRBJ2-1; the D is unclear. The V gene's germline CDR1 is SGHKS and CDR2 YYEKEE (reference sequence). The CDR3 extends over 11 amino acids. Trimming shortened V by 0 bases and J by 8 bases, and 3 bases separated the two germline ends. The DNA for the CDR3 is TGTGCCAGCAGCTTGGAAGATGAGCAGTTCTTC. Translation gives CASSLEDEQFF. Full variable domain (outside the CDR3, taken from reference TRBV5-5 and TRBJ2-1): DAGVTQSPTHLIKTRGQQVTLRCSPISGHKSVSWYQQVLGQGPQFIFQYYEKEERGRGNFPDRFSARQFPNYSSELNVNALLLGDSALYLCASSLEDEQFFGPGTRLTVL.

The V call is TRBV27, the J call TRBJ2-7, with D unclear. Trimming took 4 bases from V and 3 from J, leaving 10 bases between them. This CDR3 contains 13 residues. Germline-derived CDR1 and CDR2 are MNHEY and SMNVEV (reference sequence). DNA of the CDR3: TGTGCCAGCAGTTCCCTGGGCGACTACGAGCAGTACTTC. It codes for CASSSLGDYEQYF.

This rearrangement joins TRBV14 to TRBJ1-2; D gene unclear. V was shortened by 3 bases and J by 3 bases, with 14 bases between the two germline ends. CDR1 SGHDN and CDR2 FVKESK come from the germline V gene. The CDR3 is made up of 15 amino acids. The CDR3 DNA follows: TGTGCCAGCAGCCACCCCGATTTGGGCGACTATGGCTACACCTTC. Amino acids: CASSHPDLGDYGYTF.

This sequence joins TRBV27 and TRBJ2-1; 10 bases are shared with TRBD1. The junction had 10 bases not matched to a gene; V was cut back by 4 bases and J by 16 bases. The germline V gene encodes CDR1 MNHEY and CDR2 SMNVEV (reference sequence). The CDR3 is made up of 13 amino acids. CDR3 in DNA: TGTGCCAGCAGTTATTCGTGGCGGACAGGGGGATTCTTC. Its protein is CASSYSWRTGGFF.

The chain combines TRBV5-6 with TRBJ1-1; 8 bases agree with TRBD1. The CDR3 runs to 13 residues. V lost 2 bases and J lost 5; bases outside the gene matches: 2. Germline-derived CDR1 and CDR2 are SGHDT and YYEEEE. The CDR3 nucleotides are TGTGCCAGCAGCTTCGGACAGGGTACTGAAGCTTTCTTT. It codes for CASSFGQGTEAFF.

The chain carries TRBV9 and TRBJ1-2; TRBD1 agrees at 12 bases. CDR1 SGDLS and CDR2 YYNGEE come from the germline V gene. J lost 4 bases, V lost 7 bases, and 8 bases had no gene match. The CDR3 sequence is 15 residues long. The CDR3 DNA reads as TGTGCCAGCTGCACCGGGACAGGGGGCGGCTATGGCTACACCTTC. Amino acids: CASCTGTGGGYGYTF.

The chain combines TRBV18 with TRBJ2-3; D remains unclear. This CDR3 is 19 amino acids long. Trimming removed 2 bases from V and 3 bases from J, with 24 bases in between. Germline CDR1 and CDR2: KGHSH and LQKENI. The CDR3 is CASSPSYFEKGGVTDTQYF. The CDR3 DNA sequence: TGTGCCAGCTCACCAAGTTACTTCGAGAAGGGTGGAGTTACAGATACGCAGTATTTT.

The count of this clone is one. The chain links TRBV9 to TRBJ2-1; 10 positions agree with TRBD2. The CDR3 is made up of 17 amino acids. Trimming took 3 bases from V and 2 from J; bases not matched to a gene: 8. Per germline, CDR1 SGDLS and CDR2 YYNGEE. As DNA, the CDR3 is TGTGCCAGCAGCGACAATCCGGGACTAGCGACCTACAATGAGCAGTTCTTC. Encoded protein: CASSDNPGLATYNEQFF.

Only a few counts were recorded for this clone. The rearrangement uses TRBV6-5 and TRBJ1-1; D not certain. Germline CDR1 is MNHEY and CDR2 is SVGAGI. Trimming shortened V by 0 bases and J by 5 bases, and 4 bases separated the two germline ends. This CDR3 spans 12 amino acids. CDR3 nucleotide sequence: TGTGCCAGCAGTTACTCGAAGACTGAAGCTTTCTTT. Its translation is CASSYSKTEAFF.

This clone was counted between two and nine times. This chain uses TRBV27 with TRBJ1-5, with a possible D match to TRBD1 (5 bases). The CDR3 has 14 residues. CDR1 is MNHEY and CDR2 is SMNVEV in the germline V gene (reference sequence). The V gene lost 5 bases and the J gene lost 0 bases, with 8 bases spanning the gap. The CDR3: CASSAGSSNQPQHF. The CDR3 DNA reads as TGTGCCAGCAGTGCAGGGTCTAGCAATCAGCCCCAGCATTTT.

The V call is TRBV5-1, the J call TRBJ2-5, with 7 bases matching TRBD1. J gave up 5 bases and V 0 bases, and 13 bases lay outside the gene matches. Germline V lookup: CDR1 SGHRS, CDR2 YFSETQ. CDR3 length equals 17 residues. CDR3 loop: CASSLEVGGHTWETQYF. CDR3 sequence (DNA): TGCGCCAGCAGCTTGGAGGTAGGGGGCCACACGTGGGAGACCCAGTACTTC.

The gene calls are TRBV11-2 and TRBJ2-1, with D possibly being TRBD1 (6 bases). The CDR3 consists of 18 residues. V was trimmed by 1 base and J by 3 bases, leaving 19 bases between them. Germline values: CDR1 SGHAT, CDR2 FQNNGV. CDR3 region: CASSLADLRGSGYNEQFF. CDR3 DNA: TGTGCCAGCAGCTTAGCCGACCTCAGGGGTAGTGGCTACAATGAGCAGTTCTTC.

This clone has a handful of counts. This sequence joins TRBV6-4 and TRBJ2-1; D unresolved. Germline loops: CDR1 MRHNA, CDR2 SNTAGT. Trimming took off 3 bases at V and 5 bases at J, with 8 bases between the two ends. The CDR3 has 13 residues. CDR3 protein: CASSEYSNNEQFF. For the CDR3, the DNA is TGTGCCAGCAGTGAGTACAGCAACAATGAGCAGTTCTTC.

This chain uses TRBV4-1 with TRBJ1-2; 8 positions match TRBD1. The V gene end was trimmed by 0 bases and the J gene end by 4 bases; junction bases not matched to a gene: 1. In germline, CDR1 is MGHRA, CDR2 YSYEKL. This CDR3 is 14 amino acids long. The chain's CDR3 is CASSQEGTGYGYTF. The DNA for the CDR3 is TGCGCCAGCAGCCAAGAAGGGACAGGCTATGGCTACACCTTC.

The gene calls are TRBV7-9 and TRBJ2-5; D not resolved. Germline CDR1 and CDR2: SEHNR and FQNEAQ (reference sequence). V lost 1 base, J lost 5 bases, and 11 bases lay in between. This CDR3 contains 14 residues. DNA of the CDR3: TGTGCCAGCAGCTTAGGAAGGAGTTGGGAGACCCAGTACTTC. Its protein product is CASSLGRSWETQYF.

The V gene is TRBV9, the J gene TRBJ1-1, with D possibly TRBD1 on 6 matching bases. The CDR3 covers 16 residues. V lost 4 bases and J 0 bases, leaving 16 bases between the germline ends. CDR1 is SGDLS, CDR2 YYNGEE, per germline. The CDR3 DNA follows: TGTGCCAGCAGCCCCCCCGGCGGGACACTGAACACTGAAGCTTTCTTT. It encodes CASSPPGGTLNTEAFF.

The gene calls are TRBV5-6 and TRBJ2-2; the match to TRBD2 covers 8 bases. The CDR3 loop spans 14 amino acids. Germline trimming cut 9 bases from V and 1 base from J; bases unmatched to any gene: 5. Germline CDR1 SGHDT, CDR2 YYEEEE. For the CDR3, the DNA is TGTGCCACTGGCGGGGGGCGGAACACCGGGGAGCTGTTTTTT. This codes for CATGGGRNTGELFF.

The V gene is TRBV28, the J gene TRBJ2-1; TRBD2 is a possible D gene (6 bases). Germline values: CDR1 MDHEN, CDR2 SYDVKM. The CDR3 is 13 amino acids. V was trimmed by 7 bases and J by 4 bases, leaving 11 bases between them. This CDR3 is CASTEGGYNEQFF. The CDR3 region has the DNA TGTGCCAGCACGGAGGGAGGATACAATGAGCAGTTCTTC. Combining the CDR3 with reference TRBV28 and TRBJ2-1 gives the whole variable domain DVKVTQSSRYLVKRTGEKVFLECVQDMDHENMFWYRQDPGLGLRLIYFSYDVKMKEKGDIPEGYSVSREKKERFSLILESASTNQTSMYLCASTEGGYNEQFFGPGTRLTVL.

The chain combines TRBV5-6 with TRBJ2-7; D may be TRBD1 (6 bases). This CDR3 has 15 amino acids. Germline CDR1 is SGHDT and CDR2 is YYEEEE. The V end lost 0 bases, the J end lost 1 base, and 11 bases lay between the germline ends. The CDR3 region has the DNA TGTGCCAGCAGCTTGGTTGGCAGGGGTTCCTACGAGCAGTACTTC. Its protein is CASSLVGRGSYEQYF.